Listed below are T cell receptor beta chains from one sample, sequenced in a study of T cells in Graves' hyperthyroidism and ophthalmopathy. TCRdb independently ran MiXCR on the multiplex PCR reads; one entry per CDR3 protein. This table has 200,000 or so distinct CDR3 sequences, less than 20% appearing once. The sequencing sample was made of blood. These receptors were obtained from a woman between 50 and 59 years old with Graves' hyperthyroidism. The CDR3 runs from the conserved cysteine through the conserved F or W. The D gene is left open where the match is weak. Clone size appears in some rows only: once, few, many, or a class for an expanded clone.

v_gene: TRBV7-9
abundance: many
j_gene: TRBJ2-5
d_gene: .
CDR3nt: TGTGCCAGCAGCTCCCTTCGTCCCTCGGGAGAGACCCAGTACTTC
CDR3aa: CASSSLRPSGETQYF

v_gene: TRBV9
abundance: many
j_gene: TRBJ2-7
d_gene: .
CDR3nt: TGTGCCAGCAGCGTAGGGCAGGCCCCCTCCTACGAGCAGTACTTC
CDR3aa: CASSVGQAPSYEQYF

v_gene: TRBV20-1
abundance: many
j_gene: TRBJ2-7
d_gene: .
CDR3nt: TGCAGTGCCTCTCAGGGCCACGAGCAGTACTTC
CDR3aa: CSASQGHEQYF

v_gene: TRBV24-1
abundance: few
j_gene: TRBJ1-3
d_gene: TRBD1
CDR3nt: TGTGCCACCAGTGAGACAGGGGGCGATGGAAACACCATATATTTT
CDR3aa: CATSETGGDGNTIYF

v_gene: TRBV27
abundance: few
j_gene: TRBJ1-6
d_gene: TRBD1
CDR3nt: TGTGCCAGCAGACCTCTCGGGACAGGAGATTCACCCCTCCACTTT
CDR3aa: CASRPLGTGDSPLHF

v_gene: TRBV7-3
abundance: many
j_gene: TRBJ2-1
d_gene: TRBD1
CDR3nt: TGTGCCAGCAGCTTATCTAGGGGGCACAATGAGCAGTTCTTC
CDR3aa: CASSLSRGHNEQFF

v_gene: TRBV27
abundance: few
j_gene: TRBJ2-3
d_gene: TRBD1
CDR3nt: TGTGCCAGCAACCACAGGGGGCGACTCACAGATACGCAGTATTTT
CDR3aa: CASNHRGRLTDTQYF

v_gene: TRBV18
abundance: .
j_gene: TRBJ2-1
d_gene: TRBD2
CDR3nt: TGTGCCAGCTCACCGGGCCGTGCCCTGGGACTAGCGGGTTACAATGAGCAGTTCTTC
CDR3aa: CASSPGRALGLAGYNEQFF

v_gene: TRBV6-1
abundance: few
j_gene: TRBJ1-5
d_gene: .
CDR3nt: TGTGCCAGCAGCCGGGCCCCAGGGGGCAATCAGCCCCAGCATTTT
CDR3aa: CASSRAPGGNQPQHF

v_gene: TRBV19
abundance: .
j_gene: TRBJ1-3
d_gene: .
CDR3nt: TGTGCCAGTAGTAACCCCGGAATCCTGGAAAACACCATATATTTT
CDR3aa: CASSNPGILENTIYF

v_gene: TRBV7-6
abundance: many
j_gene: TRBJ2-7
d_gene: .
CDR3nt: TGTGCCAGCAGCTTAGGAGGGGGATTAACCTACGAGCAGTACTTC
CDR3aa: CASSLGGGLTYEQYF

v_gene: TRBV2
abundance: .
j_gene: TRBJ1-2
d_gene: .
CDR3nt: TGTGCCAGCAAGAGACAGTTGGACTATGGCTACACCTTC
CDR3aa: CASKRQLDYGYTF

v_gene: TRBV12-5
abundance: many
j_gene: TRBJ2-3
d_gene: TRBD1
CDR3nt: TGTGCTAGTGGTTTGGGACAGGGGCCAGATACGCAGTATTTT
CDR3aa: CASGLGQGPDTQYF

v_gene: TRBV7-8
abundance: many
j_gene: TRBJ2-1
d_gene: TRBD2
CDR3nt: TGTGCCAGCAGCTTATTAGGACTAGCGGGAGGCAGCTCCTACAATGAGCAGTTCTTC
CDR3aa: CASSLLGLAGGSSYNEQFF

v_gene: TRBV13
abundance: many
j_gene: TRBJ2-7
d_gene: TRBD2
CDR3nt: TGTGCCAGCAGTTACTTCAGGACTAGCGGTTACGAGCAGTACTTC
CDR3aa: CASSYFRTSGYEQYF

v_gene: TRBV6-1
abundance: few
j_gene: TRBJ2-1
d_gene: TRBD2
CDR3nt: TGTGCCAGCAGTCGCAACCCCGGGACTAGCGAAGAGCAGTTCTTC
CDR3aa: CASSRNPGTSEEQFF

v_gene: TRBV12-5
abundance: few
j_gene: TRBJ2-2
d_gene: TRBD2
CDR3nt: TGTGCTAGTGGTCAGTCCGAGGGACTAGCGGACAACACCGGGGAGCTGTTTTTT
CDR3aa: CASGQSEGLADNTGELFF

v_gene: TRBV12-3/TRBV12-4
abundance: many
j_gene: TRBJ1-2
d_gene: TRBD1
CDR3nt: TGTGCCAGCAGTTTATCGGGACAGGGGACCGGCTACACCTTC
CDR3aa: CASSLSGQGTGYTF

v_gene: TRBV6-1
abundance: many
j_gene: TRBJ2-7
d_gene: .
CDR3nt: TGTGCCAGCAGTGAAACCCTCTACGAGCAGTACTTC
CDR3aa: CASSETLYEQYF

v_gene: TRBV11-2
abundance: many
j_gene: TRBJ1-1
d_gene: .
CDR3nt: TGTGCCAGCAGCCCACGGACTGAAGCTTTCTTT
CDR3aa: CASSPRTEAFF

v_gene: TRBV30
abundance: .
j_gene: TRBJ2-7
d_gene: .
CDR3nt: TGTGCCTGGACCCTAGCCATACCTTCCTACGAGCAGTACTTC
CDR3aa: CAWTLAIPSYEQYF

v_gene: TRBV4-1
abundance: few
j_gene: TRBJ2-4
d_gene: TRBD2
CDR3nt: TGCGCCAGCAGCCAAGATGGACTAGCGGGGCAGTTAGCCAAAAACATTCAGTACTTC
CDR3aa: CASSQDGLAGQLAKNIQYF

v_gene: TRBV20-1
abundance: many
j_gene: TRBJ2-1
d_gene: .
CDR3nt: TGCAGTGCTAGGGGGCTCGGGACCGCAGCCTACAATGAGCAGTTCTTC
CDR3aa: CSARGLGTAAYNEQFF

v_gene: TRBV20-1
abundance: many
j_gene: TRBJ2-4
d_gene: .
CDR3nt: TGCAGTGCTAGCAGCCGTGGTTACATTCAGTACTTC
CDR3aa: CSASSRGYIQYF

v_gene: TRBV19
abundance: .
j_gene: TRBJ2-7
d_gene: TRBD2
CDR3nt: TGTGCCAGTAGTCGCCTAGCGGGTACCCCCTCCTACGAGCAGTACTTC
CDR3aa: CASSRLAGTPSYEQYF

v_gene: TRBV11-2
abundance: .
j_gene: TRBJ2-7
d_gene: .
CDR3nt: TGTGCCAGCAGCTTGGGGTTTTTGGAGCAGTACTTC
CDR3aa: CASSLGFLEQYF

v_gene: TRBV7-2
abundance: .
j_gene: TRBJ1-6
d_gene: .
CDR3nt: TGTGCCAGCAGCCCATCCAGGACACGAGCTGGTTCACCCCTCCACTTT
CDR3aa: CASSPSRTRAGSPLHF

v_gene: TRBV7-9
abundance: .
j_gene: TRBJ2-4
d_gene: .
CDR3nt: TGTGCCAGCAGCCCCCCGCGCGGGTGGGAAGCCAAAAACATTCAGTACTTC
CDR3aa: CASSPPRGWEAKNIQYF

v_gene: TRBV6-2/TRBV6-3
abundance: many
j_gene: TRBJ2-7
d_gene: TRBD2
CDR3nt: TGTGCCAGCAGGACTGCCGCGCTAGCGGAAGGAACCTACGAGCAGTACTTC
CDR3aa: CASRTAALAEGTYEQYF

v_gene: TRBV7-3
abundance: many
j_gene: TRBJ2-1
d_gene: .
CDR3nt: TGTGCCAGCAGCTTAACAGGGACCCACAATGAGCAGTTCTTC
CDR3aa: CASSLTGTHNEQFF

v_gene: TRBV18
abundance: many
j_gene: TRBJ1-1
d_gene: .
CDR3nt: TGTGCCAGCTCACCACCTTCCGTGAACACTGAAGCTTTCTTT
CDR3aa: CASSPPSVNTEAFF

v_gene: TRBV10-3
abundance: many
j_gene: TRBJ2-7
d_gene: .
CDR3nt: TGTGCCATCACTTTCGGGACTCACAGCTCCTACGAGCAGTACTTC
CDR3aa: CAITFGTHSSYEQYF

v_gene: TRBV6-6
abundance: many
j_gene: TRBJ2-7
d_gene: .
CDR3nt: TGTGCCAGCAGTTACCGTCTAGAATACGAGCAGTACTTC
CDR3aa: CASSYRLEYEQYF

v_gene: TRBV7-6
abundance: few
j_gene: TRBJ2-3
d_gene: .
CDR3nt: TGTGCCAGCAGCCTAAACCCCCAAGGGCTACCTTACACAGATACGCAGTATTTT
CDR3aa: CASSLNPQGLPYTDTQYF

v_gene: TRBV11-3
abundance: few
j_gene: TRBJ2-5
d_gene: .
CDR3nt: TGTGCCAGCAGCTTAGGCCCGCCGGAGACCCAGTACTTC
CDR3aa: CASSLGPPETQYF

v_gene: TRBV11-3
abundance: .
j_gene: TRBJ2-2
d_gene: TRBD1
CDR3nt: TGTGCCAGCAGCCTCCGACAGGGGGTTGGAACCGGGGAGCTGTTTTTT
CDR3aa: CASSLRQGVGTGELFF

v_gene: TRBV19
abundance: .
j_gene: TRBJ2-5
d_gene: .
CDR3nt: TGTGCCAGTAGTTCTAGGAGGGCGGGAACAGAGACCCAGTACTTC
CDR3aa: CASSSRRAGTETQYF

v_gene: TRBV12-3/TRBV12-4
abundance: many
j_gene: TRBJ1-6
d_gene: TRBD1
CDR3nt: TGTGCCAGCACTATCGACAGGGCTGATAATTCACCCCTCCACTTT
CDR3aa: CASTIDRADNSPLHF

v_gene: TRBV12-5
abundance: .
j_gene: TRBJ2-7
d_gene: .
CDR3nt: TGTGCTAGTGGCCCGAGCCAAGGGGTCCCTACGGGGGAGCAGTACTTC
CDR3aa: CASGPSQGVPTGEQYF

v_gene: TRBV18
abundance: .
j_gene: TRBJ2-3
d_gene: TRBD2
CDR3nt: TGTGCCAGCTCACCTCAGAGACTAGCGGGACTTACAGATACGCAGTATTTT
CDR3aa: CASSPQRLAGLTDTQYF

v_gene: TRBV7-3
abundance: many
j_gene: TRBJ2-5
d_gene: TRBD2
CDR3nt: TGTGCCCCCAGCGGGAGGGATCAAGAGACCCAGTACTTC
CDR3aa: CAPSGRDQETQYF

v_gene: TRBV20-1
abundance: many
j_gene: TRBJ2-3
d_gene: .
CDR3nt: TGCAGTGCTAGAGATCATTGGGCTAACGGGAGCACAGATACGCAGTATTTT
CDR3aa: CSARDHWANGSTDTQYF

v_gene: TRBV20-1
abundance: .
j_gene: TRBJ1-6
d_gene: TRBD1
CDR3nt: TGCAGTGCTAGAGATGGGTTCGGACAGGGAGATAGGTCCTATAATTCACCCCTCCACTTT
CDR3aa: CSARDGFGQGDRSYNSPLHF

v_gene: TRBV6-1
abundance: many
j_gene: TRBJ1-2
d_gene: .
CDR3nt: TGTGCCAGCAGTGAAGGGATGGTTAACTATGGCTACACCTTC
CDR3aa: CASSEGMVNYGYTF

v_gene: TRBV7-6
abundance: many
j_gene: TRBJ2-7
d_gene: TRBD2
CDR3nt: TGTGCCAGCAGCTTACTTAGCGGGAGTTACGAGCAGTACTTC
CDR3aa: CASSLLSGSYEQYF

v_gene: TRBV20-1
abundance: .
j_gene: TRBJ2-3
d_gene: TRBD2
CDR3nt: TGCAGTGCTAAGACTAGCGGGGTTCACACAGATACGCAGTATTTT
CDR3aa: CSAKTSGVHTDTQYF

v_gene: TRBV6-1
abundance: few
j_gene: TRBJ1-3
d_gene: .
CDR3nt: TGTGCCAGCAGACACAACCCGAGAGGAAACACCATATATTTT
CDR3aa: CASRHNPRGNTIYF

v_gene: TRBV5-1
abundance: .
j_gene: TRBJ2-5
d_gene: TRBD2
CDR3nt: TGCGCCAGCAGCTCCGGGACTAGCGGGAGTCGGGCGAAAGAGACCCAGTACTTC
CDR3aa: CASSSGTSGSRAKETQYF

v_gene: TRBV12-3/TRBV12-4
abundance: .
j_gene: TRBJ1-1
d_gene: .
CDR3nt: TGTGCCAGCAGCCCAGGGCGCCGGGTTATTGAAGCTTTCTTT
CDR3aa: CASSPGRRVIEAFF

v_gene: TRBV28
abundance: many
j_gene: TRBJ1-5
d_gene: .
CDR3nt: TGTGCTATTACCCGGACGCTTAGCAATCAGCCCCAGCATTTT
CDR3aa: CAITRTLSNQPQHF